This T cell receptor (beta chain) derives from a study of CD8+ T cells in alopecia areata. Background on the study: Twice daily, treated patients received 5 to 10 mg of oral tofacitinib. Once tofacitinib had been taken for 6 to 18 months, 6 months off drug followed.

Sequencing templates came from extracted RNA that was reverse transcribed into cDNA. Profiling relied on immunoSEQ multiplex PCR, and the TCRdb table lists in-frame clones only, not all of them. The table records 100,000 or so clones, approximately 63% of them present only once. Findings and caveats of the study: Lesional scalp exceeded normal scalp in clonality, especially in alopecia totalis/universalis.

The CDR3 has 15 amino acids. V lost 7 bases and J lost 7, with 20 bases in between. Per the germline V gene, CDR1 is SEHNR and CDR2 is FQNEAQ (reference sequence). This sample's treatment: oral pan-JAK inhibitor, 5-10 mg twice daily. Obtained from alopecia areata patients were lesional scalp punch biopsies along with peripheral blood. In its sample, this clone was seen a few times. Its antigen is as yet unknown. The chain carries TRBV7-9 and TRBJ2-1; possible D gene TRBD1, 6 bases. The sequence was obtained from a human donor with alopecia areata. The specimen comprised CD8+ T cells sorted from blood, sampled at approximately week 55, from a patient treated with tofacitinib. The CDR3 DNA reads TGTGCCAGCAACAGACTAAAGGACAGAAGGAATGAGCAGTTCTTC. Amino acids: CASNRLKDRRNEQFF.